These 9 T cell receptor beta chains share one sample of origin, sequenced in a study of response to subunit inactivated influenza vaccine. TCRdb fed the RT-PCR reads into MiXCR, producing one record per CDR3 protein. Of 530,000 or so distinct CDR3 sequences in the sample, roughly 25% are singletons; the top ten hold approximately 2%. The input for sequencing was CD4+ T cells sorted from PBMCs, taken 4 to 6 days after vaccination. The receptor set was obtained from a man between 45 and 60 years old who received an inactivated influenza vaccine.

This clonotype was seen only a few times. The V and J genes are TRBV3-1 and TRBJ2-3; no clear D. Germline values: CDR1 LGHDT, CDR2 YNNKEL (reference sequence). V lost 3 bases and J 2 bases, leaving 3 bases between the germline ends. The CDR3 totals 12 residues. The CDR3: CASSHYTDTQYF. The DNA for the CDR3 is TGTGCCAGCAGCCATTACACAGATACGCAGTATTTT.

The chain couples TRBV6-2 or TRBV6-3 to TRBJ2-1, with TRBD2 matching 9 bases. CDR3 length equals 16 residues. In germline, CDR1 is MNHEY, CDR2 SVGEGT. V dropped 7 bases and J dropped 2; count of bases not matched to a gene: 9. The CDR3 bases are TGTGCCAGCACCCGGGCGGGAGGGCCCCCCTACAATGAGCAGTTCTTC. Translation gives CASTRAGGPPYNEQFF.

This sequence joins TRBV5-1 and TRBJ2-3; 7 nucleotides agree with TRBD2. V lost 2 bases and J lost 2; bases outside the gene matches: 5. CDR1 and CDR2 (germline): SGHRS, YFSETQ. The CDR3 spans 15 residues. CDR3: CASSLPSGTTDTQYF. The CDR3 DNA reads TGCGCCAGCAGCTTACCCAGCGGGACCACAGATACGCAGTATTTT.

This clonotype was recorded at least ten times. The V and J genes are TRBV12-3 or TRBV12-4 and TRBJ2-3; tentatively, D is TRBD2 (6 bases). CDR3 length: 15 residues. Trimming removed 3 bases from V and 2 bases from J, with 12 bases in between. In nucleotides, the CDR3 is TGTGCCAGCAGTTTGAGGAGGGCAACCACAGATACGCAGTATTTT. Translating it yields CASSLRRATTDTQYF.

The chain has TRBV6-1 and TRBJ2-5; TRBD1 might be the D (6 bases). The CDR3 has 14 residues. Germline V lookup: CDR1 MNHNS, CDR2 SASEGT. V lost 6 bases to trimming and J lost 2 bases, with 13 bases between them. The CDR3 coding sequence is TGTGCCAGCAGACTCCACAGGGATCAAGAGACCCAGTACTTC. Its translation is CASRLHRDQETQYF.

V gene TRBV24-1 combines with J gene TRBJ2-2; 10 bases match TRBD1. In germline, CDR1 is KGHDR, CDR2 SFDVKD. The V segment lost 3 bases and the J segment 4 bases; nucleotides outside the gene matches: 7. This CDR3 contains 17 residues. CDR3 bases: TGTGCCACCAGTGATGGACCGGGACAGGGGATCACCGGGGAGCTGTTTTTT. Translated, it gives CATSDGPGQGITGELFF.

CDR3 in amino acids: CASSFGQGEGYTF. CDR3 DNA: TGTGCCAGCAGTTTCGGCCAGGGGGAAGGCTACACCTTC. This rearrangement joins TRBV12-3 or TRBV12-4 to TRBJ1-2; 7 nucleotides agree with TRBD1. The CDR3 totals 13 residues. Unmatched junction bases numbered 6, after V lost 3 bases and J lost 8 bases.

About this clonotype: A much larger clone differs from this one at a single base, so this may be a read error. DNA for the CDR3: TGTGCCAGCAGGCAAGACACAGATACGCAGTATTTT. Residues: CASRQDTDTQYF. This rearrangement joins TRBV12-3 or TRBV12-4 to TRBJ2-3; D is undetermined. Between the trimmed V and J ends, which lost 6 bases and 2 bases, there was a span of 6 bases. The CDR3 covers 12 residues.

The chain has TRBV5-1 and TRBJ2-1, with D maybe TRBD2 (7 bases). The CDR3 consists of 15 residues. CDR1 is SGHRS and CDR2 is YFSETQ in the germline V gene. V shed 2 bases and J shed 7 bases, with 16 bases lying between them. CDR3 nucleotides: TGCGCCAGCAGCTTTTTAGGCGGGGGCAAGAATGAGCAGTTCTTC. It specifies CASSFLGGGKNEQFF. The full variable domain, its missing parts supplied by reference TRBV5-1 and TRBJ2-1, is KAGVTQTPRYLIKTRGQQVTLSCSPISGHRSVSWYQQTPGQGLQFLFEYFSETQRNKGNFPGRFSGRQFSNSRSEMNVSTLELGDSALYLCASSFLGGGKNEQFFGPGTRLTVL.